This T cell receptor (beta chain) was sequenced during a study of CD8+ T cells in alopecia areata. Germline V gene data show CDR1 as SGHNT and CDR2 as YYREEE (reference sequence). V was clipped by 0 bases and J by 5 bases; unmatched bases: 5. The CDR3 loop spans 15 amino acids. In this sample, this clone turned up once. RNA was extracted and reverse transcribed into cDNA as the sequencing template. Produced via immunoSEQ multiplex PCR; TCRdb's table is partial and in-frame only. Among 200,000 to 250,000 clones listed, more than 55% were seen once. Specified treatment: oral pan-JAK inhibitor, 5-10 mg twice daily.

The starting material was CD4+ T cells sorted from blood, obtained between weeks 44 and 45, from a patient treated with tofacitinib. The receptor was isolated from a human donor with alopecia areata. The V call is TRBV5-4, the J call TRBJ1-1; TRBD1 matches 9 bases. CDR3 bases: TGTGCCAGCAGCTTGGGGACAGGGGAGGGAACTGAAGCTTTCTTT. This gives the protein CASSLGTGEGTEAFF.